This T cell receptor (beta chain) was identified during a study of T cell repertoires in cytomegalovirus infection (dated by TCRdb to the late 2010s). About the investigation overall: Because public TCR beta signatures pointed to carriage of CMV infection together with the matching HLA type, the HLA type of each donor mattered for the analysis. Findings and caveats that apply to the study as a whole: In both this cohort and an independent cohort of over 350 donors, the cumulative frequency of public TCR beta family members distinguished carriers of CMV infection plus the relevant HLA type. The ex vivo response was dominated by HLA-C-restricted CMV-specific TCR beta clonotypes, which also provided the single most frequent clonotype in two of eight donors.

Sequenced using an Illumina HiSeq 1500. TCRdb redid the processing of the public reads, applying fastp at Q25 and MiXCR, and retained in-frame beta chains. Rows are combined by CDR3 protein, so each entry shows the most common genes and DNA. Counted in this sample were hundreds of thousands of distinct CDR3 sequences; around 10% of them appeared once. The leading ten clones occupy about 9.4% of the sample. With regard to this clonotype: It lacks a known antigen. One base away there is no much larger clone; base qualities are not given.

CDR1 and CDR2 were assigned from the germline V gene as SQVTM and ANQGSEA. V lost 4 bases and J lost 2 bases, and the count of bases not matched to a germline gene is 16. The CDR3 covers 19 residues, taking in both the cysteine and the phenylalanine. The entry retains the CDR3 DNA only, 57 bases that are in frame from base 1. The chain uses TRBV29-1 and TRBJ2-7; 14 middle bases align to TRBD2. Sequenced input: PBMCs. The TCR was taken from a human donor in good health (CMV status not recorded). Some clones in this sample may be carry-over from other donors' samples. The CDR3 protein sequence reads: CSVGEAAGTSGRPTYEQYF. The DNA sequence is as follows: TGCAGCGTTGGAGAAGCAGCCGGGACTAGCGGGAGACCCACCTACGAGCAGTACTTC.